The 24 T cell receptor beta chains below were found in one sample sequenced in a study of T cell responses to AZD1222 COVID-19 vaccine (dated by TCRdb to about 2021). The protocol used for the library was the immunoSEQ multiplex PCR assay. The clones in this table, taken by TCRdb from immuneACCESS, are in-frame only. Not every clone is retained; where verified, under half of the shortfall comes from an unresolved V gene, and the cause of the rest is unknown. The sample table contains approximately 130,000 clones; only one count was recorded for 92% of them. Approximately 1% of the sample is held by the ten biggest clonotypes. The time point label, read with the paper, signifies: baseline before first vaccination. Here the sequenced sample was peripheral blood, taken on day 0 of AZD1222 vaccination. These receptor sequences come from an adult in good health.

This chain links TRBV28 with TRBJ2-7; the D gene is possibly TRBD1 (5 bases). Per the germline V gene, CDR1 is MDHEN and CDR2 is SYDVKM. V was shortened by 5 bases and J by 2 bases, with 10 bases between the two germline ends. The CDR3 is made up of 13 amino acids. The CDR3 loop reads CASSTTAPYEQYF. The CDR3 DNA is TGTGCCAGCAGTACGACAGCACCCTACGAGCAGTACTTC.

This rearrangement joins TRBV18 to TRBJ2-1; D uncertain. Germline V gene lookup returns CDR1 KGHSH and CDR2 LQKENI. The CDR3 is 12 amino acids. V was cut by 5 bases and J by 6 bases, with 8 bases left in between. The CDR3 loop reads CASSSVGNEQFF. The CDR3 region has the DNA TGTGCCAGCTCATCTGTAGGCAATGAGCAGTTCTTC. Using reference TRBV18 and TRBJ2-1 for the parts outside the CDR3, the full variable domain is NAGVMQNPRHLVRRRGQEARLRCSPMKGHSHVYWYRQLPEEGLKFMVYLQKENIIDESGMPKERFSAEFPKEGPSILRIQQVVRGDSAAYFCASSSVGNEQFFGPGTRLTVL.

On this clone itself: Other DNA sequences in the same sample also yield this CDR3. The gene calls are TRBV3-1 (or the pseudogene TRBV3-2) and TRBJ2-1, with D tentatively TRBD2 (5 bases). Germline loops: CDR1 LGHDT, CDR2 YNNKEL (reference sequence). Trimming took off 0 bases at V and 2 bases at J, with 8 bases between the two ends. This CDR3 spans 15 amino acids. The CDR3 nucleotides read TGTGCCAGCAGCCAAGATTCTAGCACCTACAATGAGCAGTTCTTC. This translates into CASSQDSSTYNEQFF.

This clone was observed a few times. The V call is TRBV5-4, the J call TRBJ1-1; D ambiguous. Germline values: CDR1 SGHNT, CDR2 YYREEE (reference sequence). The CDR3 has 12 amino acids. Trimming left V 1 base short and J 1 base short, with 2 bases between. In nucleotides, the CDR3 is TGTGCCAGCAGCTTGCAGAACACTGAAGCTTTCTTT. The encoded protein is CASSLQNTEAFF.

The gene calls are TRBV13 and TRBJ2-7, with D possibly matching TRBD2 (5 bases). V was trimmed by 2 bases and J by 7 bases, leaving 18 bases between them. This CDR3 is 15 amino acids long. Germline lookup yields CDR1 PRHDT and CDR2 FYEKMQ (reference sequence). CDR3 residues: CASSLRRDPPGEQYF. The DNA of the CDR3 is TGTGCCAGCAGCTTACGTAGAGATCCCCCGGGGGAGCAGTACTTC.

V and J are TRBV2 and TRBJ2-2; D remains ambiguous. From germline, CDR1 is SNHLY and CDR2 FYNNEI. This CDR3 is 12 amino acids long. Trimming left V 11 bases short and J 3 bases short, with 10 bases between. For the CDR3, the DNA is TGTGCCGGCTCGCCGGACACCGGGGAGCTGTTTTTT. Its translation is CAGSPDTGELFF. The whole variable domain, remainder taken from reference TRBV2 and TRBJ2-2, is EPEVTQTPSHQVTQMGQEVILRCVPISNHLYFYWYRQILGQKVEFLVSFYNNEISEKSEIFDDQFSVERPDGSNFTLKIRSTKLEDSAMYFCAGSPDTGELFFGEGSRLTVL.

The chain uses TRBV19 and TRBJ2-7; 8 bases match TRBD2. CDR1 and CDR2 from the germline V gene are LNHDA and SQIVND (reference sequence). CDR3 size: 14 residues. V was clipped by 4 bases and J by 3 bases; unmatched bases: 5. The CDR3 protein is CASSRGGLVYEQYF. The CDR3, as DNA: TGTGCCAGTAGTAGAGGGGGACTAGTCTACGAGCAGTACTTC.

CDR3 in amino acids: CASSHSSGGATGELFF. The CDR3 DNA sequence: TGTGCCAGCAGTCACTCATCAGGGGGCGCAACCGGGGAGCTGTTTTTT. V and J are TRBV7-3 and TRBJ2-2; the match to TRBD1 covers 8 bases. Germline V lookup: CDR1 SGHTA, CDR2 FQGTGA. This CDR3 is 16 amino acids long. The ends lost 6 bases at V and 5 bases at J; junction bases unmatched: 11. Variable domain in full (rest from reference TRBV7-3 and TRBJ2-2): GAGVSQTPSNKVTEKGKYVELRCDPISGHTALYWYRQSLGQGPEFLIYFQGTGAADDSGLPNDRFFAVRPEGSVSTLKIQRTERGDSAVYLCASSHSSGGATGELFFGEGSRLTVL.

V gene TRBV2 combines with J gene TRBJ1-6, with 8 bases fitting TRBD1. Germline V gene lookup returns CDR1 SNHLY and CDR2 FYNNEI. With 6 bases clipped from V and 10 bases from J, the junction kept 8 bases outside the gene matches. This CDR3 is built from 14 residues. The CDR3 sequence is CASRLDRAGSPLHF. CDR3 nucleotides: TGTGCCAGCAGGTTGGACAGGGCCGGCTCACCCCTCCACTTT.

This rearrangement joins TRBV5-5 to TRBJ2-1; D remains unclear. Trimming took 6 bases from V and 9 from J, leaving 25 bases between them. CDR3 length: 16 residues. The germline gives CDR1 SGHKS, CDR2 YYEKEE (reference sequence). The CDR3 sequence is CASTLKQPSSLGEQFF. The CDR3, as DNA: TGTGCCAGCACCCTGAAGCAGCCCTCTAGTCTCGGTGAGCAGTTCTTC.

The chain has TRBV6-5 and TRBJ2-2; 7 bases map to TRBD1. The V segment lost 11 bases and the J segment 0 bases; nucleotides outside the gene matches: 6. CDR3 length: 14 amino acids. CDR1 and CDR2 (germline): MNHEY, SVGAGI. The DNA of the CDR3 is TGTGCCGGCCAGACAGGGCCGAACACCGGGGAGCTGTTTTTT. Encoded protein: CAGQTGPNTGELFF.

This clone was seen more than once but under ten times. The V call is TRBV28, the J call TRBJ2-7; 8 bases map to TRBD1. There are 15 residues in the CDR3. Germline V gene data show CDR1 as MDHEN and CDR2 as SYDVKM. With V trimmed by 7 bases and J by 3 bases, 11 bases remained unmatched. DNA for the CDR3: TGTGCCAGCACCCAAAGGGGGACAGGACGCTACGAGCAGTACTTC. Its translation: CASTQRGTGRYEQYF.

This rearrangement joins TRBV5-6 to TRBJ1-5; TRBD1 matches 7 bases. This CDR3 spans 14 amino acids. Germline trimming cut 6 bases from V and 2 bases from J; bases unmatched to any gene: 5. Germline CDR1 reads SGHDT; CDR2 reads YYEEEE. The CDR3 here is CASTYRGGNQPQHF. CDR3 nucleotide sequence: TGTGCCAGCACGTACAGGGGTGGCAATCAGCCCCAGCATTTT.

This clone was counted a single time. The CDR3 here is CASSLGGSRQDYEQYF. For the CDR3, the DNA is TGTGCCAGCAGCTTAGGGGGGTCTAGACAGGACTACGAGCAGTACTTC. This chain links TRBV7-9 with TRBJ2-7; a possible D gene is TRBD1 (6 bases). The V and J ends lost 1 base and 3 bases respectively, with 16 bases between them. Germline loops: CDR1 SEHNR, CDR2 FQNEAQ (reference sequence). This CDR3 has 16 amino acids. The variable domain in full, completed from reference TRBV7-9 and TRBJ2-7, reads DTGVSQNPRHKITKRGQNVTFRCDPISEHNRLYWYRQTLGQGPEFLTYFQNEAQLEKSRLLSDRFSAERPKGSFSTLEIQRTEQGDSAMYLCASSLGGSRQDYEQYFGPGTRLTVT.

The gene calls are TRBV7-9 and TRBJ2-1; D is ambiguous. The CDR3 totals 11 residues. Trimming removed 1 base at V and 10 bases at J, with 5 bases between. Per germline, CDR1 SEHNR and CDR2 FQNEAQ (reference sequence). DNA for the CDR3: TGTGCCAGCAGCTTAGGGAAAGAGCAGTTCTTC. Protein: CASSLGKEQFF. The variable domain in full, with the rest retrieved from reference TRBV7-9 and TRBJ2-1, is DTGVSQNPRHKITKRGQNVTFRCDPISEHNRLYWYRQTLGQGPEFLTYFQNEAQLEKSRLLSDRFSAERPKGSFSTLEIQRTEQGDSAMYLCASSLGKEQFFGPGTRLTVL.

CDR3 loop: CASSPVGYEQYF. The CDR3 nucleotides read TGTGCCAGCTCACCAGTGGGGTACGAGCAGTACTTC. The V gene is TRBV18, the J gene TRBJ2-7; D not resolved. Trimming pared 2 bases from V and 4 bases from J, leaving 6 bases between. CDR1 is KGHSH, CDR2 LQKENI, per germline. The CDR3 contains 12 residues. The whole variable domain, filled in from reference TRBV18 and TRBJ2-7, reads NAGVMQNPRHLVRRRGQEARLRCSPMKGHSHVYWYRQLPEEGLKFMVYLQKENIIDESGMPKERFSAEFPKEGPSILRIQQVVRGDSAAYFCASSPVGYEQYFGPGTRLTVT.

The rearrangement links TRBV6-5 to TRBJ1-1; the D gene is possibly TRBD1 (5 bases). The CDR3 spans 14 residues. V gave up 6 bases and J gave up 2 bases, with 13 bases separating them. The germline V gene encodes CDR1 MNHEY and CDR2 SVGAGI. In DNA, the CDR3 is TGTGCCAGCAGAAAAGCCGACAGAAACACTGAAGCTTTCTTT. Amino acids: CASRKADRNTEAFF.

This chain links TRBV19 with TRBJ1-3, with a weak D call TRBD1 (5 bases). From germline, CDR1 is LNHDA and CDR2 SQIVND (reference sequence). This CDR3 has 15 residues. Trimming pared 5 bases from V and 2 bases from J, leaving 13 bases between. This CDR3 reads CASSLWGNAGNTIYF. For the CDR3, the DNA is TGTGCCAGTAGTCTTTGGGGGAACGCTGGAAACACCATATATTTT.

The table lists this clone with a count of one. The chain employs TRBV19 and TRBJ1-4; no clear D. V gave up 7 bases and J gave up 5 bases, with 11 bases separating them. CDR1 is LNHDA and CDR2 is SQIVND in the germline V gene (reference sequence). The length of the CDR3 is 13 residues. This CDR3 reads CASKKGLNEKLFF. The CDR3 region has the DNA TGTGCCAGTAAAAAGGGCTTGAATGAAAAACTGTTTTTT.

A single count supports this clone. As DNA, the CDR3 is TGTGCCAGCAGCGTAGGCCCCCCGCTGGTAGCCAAAAACATTCAGTACTTC. It codes for CASSVGPPLVAKNIQYF. V and J are TRBV9 and TRBJ2-4, with unresolved D. The germline V gene encodes CDR1 SGDLS and CDR2 YYNGEE. Trimming left V 0 bases short and J 0 bases short, with 13 bases between. This CDR3 is built from 17 residues.

This clone occurred once. This chain joins TRBV28 and TRBJ1-6, with D unclear. The CDR3 sequence is 17 residues long. Trimming took off 7 bases at V and 1 base at J, with 17 bases between the two ends. The germline V gene has CDR1 MDHEN and CDR2 SYDVKM. The CDR3 sequence: CASIDTRAGSYNSPLHF. DNA for the CDR3: TGTGCCAGCATCGATACTCGGGCAGGTTCCTATAATTCACCCCTCCACTTT.

The chain has TRBV30 and TRBJ1-1; 7 bases are shared with TRBD1. This CDR3 region has 15 residues. V dropped 3 bases and J dropped 4; count of bases not matched to a gene: 11. Per the germline V gene, CDR1 is GTSNPN and CDR2 is SVGIG (reference sequence). The DNA for the CDR3 is TGTGCCTGGAGGAGATTAGGGGGCGCGTCCACTGAAGCTTTCTTT. Its protein product is CAWRRLGGASTEAFF.

The rearrangement links TRBV5-4 to TRBJ2-1; D remains ambiguous. Trimming shortened V by 4 bases and J by 6 bases, and 11 bases separated the two germline ends. The length of the CDR3 is 13 residues. Per germline, CDR1 SGHNT and CDR2 YYREEE (reference sequence). CDR3 in DNA: TGTGCCAGCAGCATAAAAGGACCCAATGAGCAGTTCTTC. It specifies CASSIKGPNEQFF.

The genes are TRBV28 and TRBJ1-2; D gene unclear. Germline V gene lookup returns CDR1 MDHEN and CDR2 SYDVKM. There are 14 residues in the CDR3. The V end lost 2 bases, the J end lost 3 bases, and 10 bases lay between the germline ends. CDR3 region: CASSLAGGHYGYTF. DNA for the CDR3: TGTGCCAGCAGTTTAGCGGGAGGCCACTATGGCTACACCTTC.